The 10 T cell receptor beta chains below were found in one sample sequenced in a study of T cells in localized non-small cell lung cancer. Produced via immunoSEQ multiplex PCR; TCRdb's table is partial and in-frame only. This sample carries some 6,200 clones, around 21% of them seen once, and the ten largest clones take almost 10%. Specimen: lung tumor tissue, collected before any cancer treatment. The receptors were sampled from a female donor at least 60 years old with stage I lung adenocarcinoma.

This clone was counted a few times. The V call is TRBV6-8, the J call TRBJ1-4; D remains unclear. Germline-derived CDR1 and CDR2 are MNHGY and SAAAGT. The ends were cut back, 5 bases at V and 7 bases at J, with 17 bases in the middle. This CDR3 is 15 amino acids long. As DNA, the CDR3 is TGTGCCAGCAGTGACCCCGAGGCGGGCGGTGAAAAACTGTTTTTT. This translates into CASSDPEAGGEKLFF.

This clone has only one observation. The V call is TRBV5-1, the J call TRBJ2-2; 10 bases agree with TRBD2. Germline CDR1 and CDR2: SGHRS and YFSETQ. J was trimmed by 1 base and V by 4 bases; bases with no gene match: 4. CDR3 length: 16 amino acids. CDR3 in amino acids: CASSITSGMNTGELFF. The DNA for the CDR3 is TGCGCCAGCAGCATTACTAGCGGGATGAACACCGGGGAGCTGTTTTTT.

Only a few counts were recorded for this clone. The CDR3 here is CASSWGLAGHEQYF. Written as DNA, the CDR3 is TGTGCCAGCAGTTGGGGACTAGCGGGACACGAGCAGTACTTC. The chain joins TRBV28 to TRBJ2-7; 13 bases are a match to TRBD2. The CDR3 spans 14 residues. V dropped 4 bases and J dropped 5; count of bases not matched to a gene: 2. The germline V gene has CDR1 MDHEN and CDR2 SYDVKM.

This clone has a handful of counts. The genes are TRBV6-8 and TRBJ1-1; D is possibly TRBD1 (5 bases). Trimming removed 6 bases from V and 0 bases from J, with 8 bases in between. The germline gives CDR1 MNHGY, CDR2 SAAAGT. The CDR3 is 13 residues long. The CDR3 loop is CASRDTLNTEAFF. For the CDR3, the DNA is TGTGCCAGCAGGGACACGCTGAACACTGAAGCTTTCTTT.

CDR3 DNA sequence: TGTGCCAGCAGTCTAGCAGCCGGAGGCCAAGAGACCCAGTACTTC. It encodes CASSLAAGGQETQYF. The J gene is TRBJ2-5, the V gene TRBV28; possibly TRBD2 for D (5 bases). The CDR3 sequence is 15 residues long. Germline loops: CDR1 MDHEN, CDR2 SYDVKM. Trimming took 5 bases from V and 1 from J, leaving 14 bases between them.

This clone has only one observation. The chain recombines TRBV19 with TRBJ2-6; D is undetermined. The CDR3 contains 14 residues. V was trimmed by 7 bases and J by 1 base, leaving 8 bases between them. Germline V lookup: CDR1 LNHDA, CDR2 SQIVND (reference sequence). CDR3 in DNA: TGTGCCAGTAATACAGATTCTGGGGCCAACGTCCTGACTTTC. Its translation is CASNTDSGANVLTF.

The J gene is TRBJ2-7, the V gene TRBV6-8; 9 positions match TRBD1. Germline V lookup: CDR1 MNHGY, CDR2 SAAAGT. This CDR3 region has 14 residues. Losses at the gene ends were 6 bases for V and 3 bases for J; bases not matched to a gene: 6. CDR3 region: CASSHGDRDYEQYF. CDR3 nucleotide sequence: TGTGCCAGCAGCCACGGGGACAGGGACTACGAGCAGTACTTC.

This clone occurred a few times. V and J are TRBV11-3 and TRBJ1-3; weak D call: TRBD1 (6 bases). V was clipped by 3 bases and J by 4 bases, with 10 bases between them. The CDR3 is made up of 14 amino acids. Germline CDR1 and CDR2: SGHNT and YENEEA. Written as DNA, the CDR3 is TGTGCCAGCAGCTTGTGGGGGGCAGGAAACACCATATATTTT. Translated: CASSLWGAGNTIYF.

This clone was observed at least ten times. The DNA of the CDR3 is TGTGCCAGCAGCCCTCTCAGGAGAACCTACGAGCAGTACTTC. It translates to CASSPLRRTYEQYF. J is TRBJ2-7 and V is TRBV11-3; D is uncertain. Per germline, CDR1 SGHNT and CDR2 YENEEA. CDR3 size: 14 residues. Trimming cost V 5 bases and J 2 bases, with 13 bases left between them.

The rearrangement links TRBV30 to TRBJ2-7, with 9 bases lining up with TRBD2. Germline assignment: CDR1 GTSNPN and CDR2 SVGIG (reference sequence). The ends lost 0 bases at V and 4 bases at J; junction bases unmatched: 7. This CDR3 region has 15 residues. The CDR3 reads CAWSVKLAGLYEQYF. CDR3 coding DNA: TGTGCCTGGAGTGTAAAACTAGCGGGTCTTTACGAGCAGTACTTC.